Presented here are 19 T cell receptor beta chains from one specimen sequenced in a study of patients and donors after allogeneic stem cell transplantation. TCRdb reanalysed the RT-PCR reads using MiXCR and keeps one entry per CDR3 protein. This table has approximately 150,000 distinct CDR3 sequences, about a quarter appearing once. The sequenced sample consisted of blood, either unsorted or a sorted T cell fraction (not recorded which). The receptor set was obtained from a human donor who was either an allogeneic HSCT recipient or a stem cell or donor lymphocyte infusion donor (not recorded which). It is not recorded whose cells these are; they may come from a transplant donor.

Details on this clonotype: This may stem from a read error, because a much larger clone lies one nucleotide away. The rearrangement links TRBV11-2 to TRBJ1-1; TRBD1 matches at 7 bases. The CDR3 spans 13 residues. Germline V gene lookup returns CDR1 SGHAT and CDR2 FQNNGV. The chain's CDR3 is CASSPQGGTETFF. The DNA of the CDR3 is TGTGCCAGCAGCCCCCAGGGGGGCACTGAAACTTTCTTT.

The CDR3 nucleotides are TGTGCCAGCAGTGACTTGACAGGGGGCTCCTACGAGCAGTACTTC. This encodes CASSDLTGGSYEQYF. The J gene is TRBJ2-7, the V gene TRBV25-1; 9 bases map to TRBD1. CDR1 is MGHDK and CDR2 is SYGVNS in the germline V gene. The length of the CDR3 is 15 residues. V dropped 3 bases and J dropped 0; count of bases not matched to a gene: 3.

CDR3 residues: CASKPSVNTGELFF. Written as DNA, the CDR3 is TGTGCCAGCAAGCCTAGCGTGAACACCGGGGAGCTGTTTTTT. The chain has TRBV2 and TRBJ2-2; possible D gene TRBD2, 6 bases. Germline V lookup: CDR1 SNHLY, CDR2 FYNNEI. This CDR3 has 14 residues. Trimming pared 7 bases from V and 1 base from J, leaving 10 bases between. The full variable domain, completed using reference TRBV2 and TRBJ2-2, is EPEVTQTPSHQVTQMGQEVILRCVPISNHLYFYWYRQILGQKVEFLVSFYNNEISEKSEIFDDQFSVERPDGSNFTLKIRSTKLEDSAMYFCASKPSVNTGELFFGEGSRLTVL.

This clonotype has only a few counts. V and J are TRBV25-1 and TRBJ1-5; no firm D call. V shed 2 bases and J shed 1 base, with 6 bases lying between them. The CDR3 is 14 residues long. CDR1 MGHDK and CDR2 SYGVNS come from the germline V gene. In DNA form, the CDR3 reads TGTGCCAGCAGTGAAGCTATGAGCAATCAGCCCCAGCATTTT. Translation: CASSEAMSNQPQHF.

The chain carries TRBV12-3 or TRBV12-4 and TRBJ2-3; D gene unclear. This CDR3 spans 15 amino acids. Trimming stripped 7 bases from V and 0 bases from J, with 14 bases between. The CDR3 spells CASTHSLGSTDTQYF. The DNA of the CDR3 is TGTGCCAGCACTCACAGCCTGGGGAGCACAGATACGCAGTATTTT.

This rearrangement joins TRBV6-2 or TRBV6-3 to TRBJ1-5, with 8 bases aligning to TRBD1. The CDR3 loop spans 14 amino acids. Germline V gives CDR1 MNHEY, CDR2 SVGEGT. Trimming removed 3 bases from V and 5 bases from J; junction bases left unmatched: 3. For the CDR3, the DNA is TGTGCCAGCAGTTATGGGACAGGTGATCAGCCCCAGCATTTT. Translation: CASSYGTGDQPQHF.

The rearrangement joins TRBV6-5 to TRBJ2-1; 7 bases align to TRBD1. The germline V gene encodes CDR1 MNHEY and CDR2 SVGAGI. V lost 2 bases and J lost 6; bases outside the gene matches: 7. CDR3 length: 15 residues. CDR3 sequence reads: CASSYTTWDSNEQFF. The CDR3 DNA sequence: TGTGCCAGCAGTTACACGACTTGGGACAGCAATGAGCAGTTCTTC.

This clonotype was seen more than once but under ten times. V gene TRBV7-2 combines with J gene TRBJ1-2, with a possible D match to TRBD1 (5 bases). This CDR3 has 16 amino acids. V was pared by 0 bases and J by 0 bases, with 11 bases between. Germline V gene sequence: CDR1 SGHTA, CDR2 FQGNSA. CDR3 amino acids: CASSLAWSGSNYGYTF. CDR3 DNA sequence: TGTGCCAGCAGCTTAGCATGGTCAGGGTCTAACTATGGCTACACCTTC.

The gene calls are TRBV5-1 and TRBJ2-3; the match to TRBD2 covers 8 bases. This CDR3 contains 16 residues. V lost 4 bases, J lost 5 bases, and 12 bases stayed unmatched. Germline CDR1 is SGHRS and CDR2 is YFSETQ. The DNA of the CDR3 is TGCGCCAGCAGCCCTGGTGTCGGGGGGGCTTTAGATACGCAGTATTTT. It codes for CASSPGVGGALDTQYF.

This clonotype was detected many times. The genes are TRBV27 and TRBJ1-2; 7 bases fit TRBD1. This CDR3 comprises 11 residues. Unmatched junction bases numbered 1, after V lost 6 bases and J lost 6 bases. Germline CDR1 is MNHEY and CDR2 is SMNVEV (reference sequence). CDR3 DNA sequence: TGTGCCAGCAGACAGGGGAATGGCTACACCTTC. This sequence encodes CASRQGNGYTF.

The chain is built from TRBV5-1 and TRBJ2-1; 8 bases agree with TRBD1. Trimming took 1 base from V and 1 from J; bases not matched to a gene: 4. The CDR3 length is 16 residues. CDR1 and CDR2 (germline): SGHRS, YFSETQ. The CDR3 nucleotides read TGCGCCAGCAGCTTGCAGGGGGCGCTTTCCTACAATGAGCAGTTCTTC. It encodes CASSLQGALSYNEQFF.

The chain combines TRBV24-1 with TRBJ2-7, with D tentatively TRBD1 (6 bases). Trimming pared 1 base from V and 3 bases from J, leaving 15 bases between. Germline V gives CDR1 KGHDR, CDR2 SFDVKD. The CDR3 spans 16 residues. The CDR3 DNA follows: TGTGCCACCAGTGATTTCTGGGCAGGGGTAATCTACGAGCAGTACTTC. This sequence encodes CATSDFWAGVIYEQYF.

This chain connects TRBV29-1 to TRBJ2-3, with D tentatively TRBD2 (5 bases). The V gene's germline CDR1 is SQVTM and CDR2 ANQGSEA. The CDR3 length is 16 residues. V lost 3 bases, J lost 5 bases, and 21 bases lay in between. The CDR3 DNA reads as TGCAGCGTTGATACTGGCGGAGGCAGCCAAGGAGATACGCAGTATTTT. It specifies CSVDTGGGSQGDTQYF.

This chain uses TRBV7-8 with TRBJ1-2; no clear D. Trimming took 5 bases from V and 4 from J, leaving 11 bases between them. The germline CDR1 and CDR2 sequences are SGHVS and FQNEAQ. This CDR3 is built from 13 residues. CDR3 sequence reads: CASSHGSPYGYTF. In nucleotides, the CDR3 is TGTGCCAGCAGCCACGGGTCGCCCTATGGCTACACCTTC.

This clonotype has more than one count but fewer than ten. V is TRBV5-1 and J is TRBJ1-1, with 9 bases matching TRBD1. Germline V gives CDR1 SGHRS, CDR2 YFSETQ. The CDR3 loop spans 17 amino acids. Trimming took 3 bases from V and 0 from J; bases not matched to a gene: 9. The CDR3 DNA reads as TGCGCCAGCAGCTCTGGACAGGGGCCATCAATGAACACTGAAGCTTTCTTT. It encodes CASSSGQGPSMNTEAFF.

This clonotype was counted many times. V usage is TRBV12-3 or TRBV12-4 and J usage is TRBJ1-3; TRBD1 might be the D (5 bases). The CDR3 totals 15 residues. V lost 6 bases and J 0 bases, leaving 12 bases between the germline ends. The CDR3 sequence is CASSLDKSSGNTIYF. CDR3 DNA sequence: TGTGCCAGCAGCTTGGACAAGAGCTCTGGAAACACCATATATTTT.

Ten or more counts support this clonotype. The chain has TRBV7-2 and TRBJ1-1, with a possible D match to TRBD1 (6 bases). The V and J ends lost 7 bases and 0 bases respectively, with 15 bases between them. The CDR3 is made up of 15 amino acids. Germline CDR1 SGHTA, CDR2 FQGNSA. The CDR3 coding sequence is TGTGCCAGCATCGGGACACCGTTCATGAACACTGAAGCTTTCTTT. As protein: CASIGTPFMNTEAFF. Full variable domain (rest looked up from reference TRBV7-2 and TRBJ1-1): GAGVSQSPSNKVTEKGKDVELRCDPISGHTALYWYRQSLGQGLEFLIYFQGNSAPDKSGLPSDRFSAERTGGSVSTLTIQRTQQEDSAVYLCASIGTPFMNTEAFFGQGTRLTVV.

The J gene is TRBJ2-5, the V gene TRBV6-5, with D maybe TRBD1 (5 bases). The V gene lost 8 bases and the J gene lost 1 base, with 8 bases spanning the gap. The germline V gene has CDR1 MNHEY and CDR2 SVGAGI. CDR3 length: 12 amino acids. The DNA of the CDR3 is TGTGCCAGCTCGGACACCCAAGAGACCCAGTACTTC. As protein: CASSDTQETQYF.

A few counts support this clonotype. This chain joins TRBV4-1 and TRBJ1-2, with D perhaps matching TRBD1 (5 bases). This CDR3 comprises 12 residues. Trimming stripped 3 bases from V and 8 bases from J, with 10 bases between. CDR1 and CDR2 from the germline V gene are MGHRA and YSYEKL. CDR3 in DNA: TGCGCCAGCAGCCACCCTGGGGCCGGCTACACCTTC. It is translated as CASSHPGAGYTF.